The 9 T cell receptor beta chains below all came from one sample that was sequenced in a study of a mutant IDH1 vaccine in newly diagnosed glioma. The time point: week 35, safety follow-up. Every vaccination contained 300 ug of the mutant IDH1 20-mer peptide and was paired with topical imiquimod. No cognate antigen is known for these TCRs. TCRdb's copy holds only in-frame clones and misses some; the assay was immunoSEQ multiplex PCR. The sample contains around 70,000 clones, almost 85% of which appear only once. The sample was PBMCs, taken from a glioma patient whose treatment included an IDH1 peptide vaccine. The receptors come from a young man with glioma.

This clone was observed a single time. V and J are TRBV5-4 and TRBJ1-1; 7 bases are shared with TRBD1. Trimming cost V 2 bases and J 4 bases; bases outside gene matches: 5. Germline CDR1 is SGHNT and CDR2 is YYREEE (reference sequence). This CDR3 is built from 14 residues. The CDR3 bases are TGTGCCAGCAGCTTCGGTCAGGGGGGCACTGAAGCTTTCTTT. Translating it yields CASSFGQGGTEAFF.

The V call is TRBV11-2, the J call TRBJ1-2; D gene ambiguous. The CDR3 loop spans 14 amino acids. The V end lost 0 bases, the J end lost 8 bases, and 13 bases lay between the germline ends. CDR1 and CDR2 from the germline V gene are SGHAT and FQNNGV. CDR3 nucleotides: TGTGCCAGCAGCTTAGATGGACGACTGGAGGGCTACACCTTC. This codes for CASSLDGRLEGYTF.

The CDR3 sequence is CASSQEGTGVVGGYTF. In DNA, the CDR3 is TGTGCCAGCAGCCAAGAAGGGACAGGGGTGGTCGGGGGCTACACCTTC. J is TRBJ1-2 and V is TRBV4-2; the match to TRBD1 covers 10 bases. The CDR3 totals 16 residues. After removal of 0 bases from V and 8 bases from J, the junction contained 9 bases not matched to a gene. Per germline, CDR1 LGHNA and CDR2 YNFKEQ.

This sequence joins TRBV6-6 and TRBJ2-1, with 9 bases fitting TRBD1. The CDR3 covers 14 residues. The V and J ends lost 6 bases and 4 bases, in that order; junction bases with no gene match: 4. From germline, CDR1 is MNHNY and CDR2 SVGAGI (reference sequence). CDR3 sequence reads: CASSPGTGYNEQFF. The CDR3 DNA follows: TGTGCCAGCAGCCCCGGGACAGGGTACAATGAGCAGTTCTTC.

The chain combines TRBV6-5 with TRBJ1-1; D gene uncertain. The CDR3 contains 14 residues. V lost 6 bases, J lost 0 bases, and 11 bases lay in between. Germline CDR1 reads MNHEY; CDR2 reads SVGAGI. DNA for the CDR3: TGTGCCAGCAGCCCAAGATACATGAACACTGAAGCTTTCTTT. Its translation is CASSPRYMNTEAFF.

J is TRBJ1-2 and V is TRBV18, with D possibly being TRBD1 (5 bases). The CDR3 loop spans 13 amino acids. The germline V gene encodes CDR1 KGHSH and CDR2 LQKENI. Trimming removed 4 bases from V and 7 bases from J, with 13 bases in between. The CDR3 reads CASSLQDKGGYTF. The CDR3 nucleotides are TGTGCCAGCTCACTACAGGATAAAGGTGGCTACACCTTC.

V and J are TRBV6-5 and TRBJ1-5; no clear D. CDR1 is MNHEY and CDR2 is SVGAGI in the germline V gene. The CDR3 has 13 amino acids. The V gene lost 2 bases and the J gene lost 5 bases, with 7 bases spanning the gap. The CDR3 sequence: CASSYRMDQPQHF. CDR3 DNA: TGTGCCAGCAGTTACCGGATGGATCAGCCCCAGCATTTT.

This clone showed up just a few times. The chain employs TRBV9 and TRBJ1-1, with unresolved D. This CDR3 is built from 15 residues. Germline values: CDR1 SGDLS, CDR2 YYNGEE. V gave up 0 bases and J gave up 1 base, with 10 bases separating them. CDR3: CASSVGAAKNTEAFF. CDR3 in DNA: TGTGCCAGCAGCGTAGGAGCGGCAAAGAACACTGAAGCTTTCTTT.

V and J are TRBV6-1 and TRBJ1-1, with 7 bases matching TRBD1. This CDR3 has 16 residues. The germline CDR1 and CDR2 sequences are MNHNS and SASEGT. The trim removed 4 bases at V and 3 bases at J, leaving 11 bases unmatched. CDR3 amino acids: CASSANRGSSYTEAFF. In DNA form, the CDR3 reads TGTGCCAGCAGTGCCAACAGGGGCTCCTCCTACACTGAAGCTTTCTTT.